Listed below are T cell receptor beta chains from one sample, sequenced in a study of immune evolution from preneoplasia to lung adenocarcinoma. The data were produced by immunoSEQ multiplex PCR, yet TCRdb's version contains in-frame clones alone and is incomplete. The data contain 6,000 to 8,000 clones, about four fifths of them singletons. Sequenced material: FFPE adjacent normal lung tissue. Source of these receptors: an older donor with lung adenocarcinoma. Each CDR3 is given with its conserved first and last residue. D genes are given only for firm matches. Clone size, where shown, is once, few, many, or a class for clones that have expanded.

>TRBV4-1|TRBJ2-5|-|TRBD1
TGCGCCAGCAGCAACGGGGAAAACAGGGGGACCCAGTACTTC
CASSNGENRGTQYF
>TRBV9|TRBJ1-1|-|-
TGTGCCAGCAGCGTAGGGGGCGGGAGAGCTTTCTTT
CASSVGGGRAFF
>TRBV2|TRBJ1-1|few|-
TGTGCCAGCAGTGAAGCGGGGTGGAACGAAGCTTTCTTT
CASSEAGWNEAFF
>TRBV5-1|TRBJ2-7|-|TRBD1
TGCGCCAGCAGCCCGTCGATCCGGGACAGGGGGGATGAAAAGTACTTC
CASSPSIRDRGDEKYF
>TRBV7-2|TRBJ1-2|-|-
TGTGCCAGCAGCTTAGTGGGGCTTGGCTATGGCTACACCTTC
CASSLVGLGYGYTF
>TRBV29-1|TRBJ1-2|-|-
TGCAGCGTTGACCGGGGGAGGTATGGCTACACCTTC
CSVDRGRYGYTF
>TRBV6-6|TRBJ2-7|-|-
TGTGCCAGCAACGCCGGGACCCGCGGCTACGAGCAGTACTTC
CASNAGTRGYEQYF
>TRBV7-2|TRBJ1-2|-|-
TGTGCCAGCAGCTTAGCTCGGGGGGCTATGGGCTACACCTTC
CASSLARGAMGYTF
>TRBV20-1|TRBJ2-5|-|-
TGCAGTGCTAGAGATACATGGGCCCAGTACTTC
CSARDTWAQYF
>TRBV20-1|TRBJ1-1|-|-
TGCAGTGCTCCCCAGAACACTGAAGCTTTCTTT
CSAPQNTEAFF
>TRBV5-1|TRBJ2-2|-|-
TGCGCCAGCAGCTCCCATGGGCTGACCGGGGAGCTGTTTTTT
CASSSHGLTGELFF
>TRBV7-9|TRBJ1-1|-|-
TGTGCCAGCAGCTTTTCTCCTTCGAACACTGAAGCTTTCTTT
CASSFSPSNTEAFF
>TRBV18|TRBJ1-5|-|-
TGTGCCAGCTCACCTGGTACAGGGACCCAGCCCCAGCATTTT
CASSPGTGTQPQHF
>TRBV29-1|TRBJ2-2|-|-
TGCAGCGTTAGCAGCACCGGGGAGCTGTTTTTT
CSVSSTGELFF
>TRBV28|TRBJ2-3|-|-
TGTGCCAGCAATACCGTCGCAGATACGCAGTATTTT
CASNTVADTQYF
>TRBV28|TRBJ2-7|few|TRBD1
TGTGCCAGTATGCAGGGGGCATTTTCCTACGAGCAGTACTTC
CASMQGAFSYEQYF
>TRBV19|TRBJ2-7|-|-
TGTGCCAGTAGGTTAGGCGCGGGAAGCTACGAGCAGTACTTC
CASRLGAGSYEQYF
>TRBV30|TRBJ2-7|few|-
TGTGCCTGGAGAACTGACAGTCGCCAGCAGTACTTC
CAWRTDSRQQYF
>TRBV5-1|TRBJ1-5|few|-
TGCGCCAGCAGCTTGACAGGAGACGGTCAGCCCCAGCATTTT
CASSLTGDGQPQHF
>TRBV18|TRBJ1-1|-|-
TGTGCCAGCTCACCGACGGGAGACATGAACACTGAAGCTTTCTTT
CASSPTGDMNTEAFF
>TRBV5-5|TRBJ2-7|-|TRBD2
TGTGCCAGCAGACTCGGGACTAGCGGGAACTACGAGCAGTACTTC
CASRLGTSGNYEQYF
>TRBV11-3|TRBJ1-1|once|-
TGTGCCAGCAGCTTAGCACAGGGACTTGAAGCTTTCTTT
CASSLAQGLEAFF
>TRBV19|TRBJ2-1|-|TRBD2
TGTGCCAGTAGTGTAACTAGCGGGGGCAAAGCCAATGAGCAGTTCTTC
CASSVTSGGKANEQFF
>TRBV30|TRBJ1-2|-|-
TGTGCCTGGAGTCTGGGCCAGACAGGCTACACCTTC
CAWSLGQTGYTF
>TRBV9|TRBJ2-1|once|-
TGTGCCAGCAGCTCACAGGGAAATTCCTACAATGAGCAGTTCTTC
CASSSQGNSYNEQFF
>TRBV18|TRBJ2-1|-|-
TGTGCCAGCTCACCGACCCAGTCCTACAATGAGCAGTTCTTC
CASSPTQSYNEQFF
>TRBV6-1|TRBJ1-1|-|-
TGTGCCAGCAGTGAAGCGGCAGGTCGGAGGGCTTTCTTT
CASSEAAGRRAFF
>TRBV6-5|TRBJ2-5|-|-
TGTGCCAGCAGTTACTCGTTTTTAACAGGGAAAGAGACCCAGTACTTC
CASSYSFLTGKETQYF
>TRBV7-9|TRBJ1-2|-|-
TGTGCCAGCAGCGAAGGGGTCAGGGCGGATGGCTACACCTTC
CASSEGVRADGYTF
>TRBV5-1|TRBJ1-1|-|-
TGCGCCAGCAGCTTCCAGGGAGGTGAAGCTTTCTTT
CASSFQGGEAFF
>TRBV4-2|TRBJ2-3|-|-
TGTGCCAGCAGCCTCACCACCGGGGGGCCAGATACGCAGTATTTT
CASSLTTGGPDTQYF
>TRBV27|TRBJ1-2|-|-
TGTGCCAGCAAGGGGGGCAACTGGTGGGATGGCTACACCTTC
CASKGGNWWDGYTF
>TRBV7-9|TRBJ2-2|few|TRBD1
TGTGCCAGCAGCTGGGGACAGGCCACCGGGGAGCTGTTTTTT
CASSWGQATGELFF
>TRBV30|TRBJ2-7|-|-
TGTGCCTCCTCCCCCACCGGACAGTTGGGGCACGAGCAGTACTTC
CASSPTGQLGHEQYF
>TRBV30|TRBJ1-1|-|-
TGTGCCTGGAGTCCACAAGGACACCCGAACACTGAAGCTTTCTTT
CAWSPQGHPNTEAFF
>TRBV6-6|TRBJ1-1|few|TRBD1
TGTGCCAGCATCATCCGGGACAGGACTGAAGCTTTCTTT
CASIIRDRTEAFF
>TRBV7-8|TRBJ1-1|-|-
TGTGCCAGCAGCCACCACAACTCCTGGAACACTGAAGCTTTCTTT
CASSHHNSWNTEAFF
>TRBV7-6|TRBJ1-2|medium-sized|TRBD1
TGTGCCAGCAGCTTAGCCGGCAGGGGGTGGGGTGGCTACACCTTC
CASSLAGRGWGGYTF
>TRBV18|TRBJ2-5|-|-
TGTGCCAGCTCACCACCGCAGTCTTTGGGAGAGACCCAGTACTTC
CASSPPQSLGETQYF
>TRBV29-1|TRBJ2-2|-|-
TGCAGCGTTTCTAGGGTGGGTGGGGAGCTGTTTTTT
CSVSRVGGELFF
>TRBV4-1|TRBJ2-1|once|-
TGCGCCAGCAGCCAAGGAGCCTACAATGAGCAGTTCTTC
CASSQGAYNEQFF
>TRBV11-1|TRBJ2-7|large|-
TGTGCCAGCAGCTACCCAGACAGCCAGCAGTACTTC
CASSYPDSQQYF